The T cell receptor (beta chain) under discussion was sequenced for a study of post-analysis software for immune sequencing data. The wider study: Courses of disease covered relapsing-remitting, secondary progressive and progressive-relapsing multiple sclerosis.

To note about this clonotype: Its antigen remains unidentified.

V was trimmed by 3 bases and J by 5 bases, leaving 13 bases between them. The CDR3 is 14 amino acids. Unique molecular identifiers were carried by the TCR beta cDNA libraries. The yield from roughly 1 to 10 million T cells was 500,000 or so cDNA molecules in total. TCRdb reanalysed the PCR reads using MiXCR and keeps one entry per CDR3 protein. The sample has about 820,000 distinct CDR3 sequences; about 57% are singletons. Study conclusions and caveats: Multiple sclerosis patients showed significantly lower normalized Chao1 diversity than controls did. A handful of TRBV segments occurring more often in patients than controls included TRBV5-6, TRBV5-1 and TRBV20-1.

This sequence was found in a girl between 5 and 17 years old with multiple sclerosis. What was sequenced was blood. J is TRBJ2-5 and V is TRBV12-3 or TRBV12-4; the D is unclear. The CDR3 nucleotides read TGTGCCAGCAGTTTTTCCGTTGGCGTGGAGACCCAGTACTTC. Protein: CASSFSVGVETQYF.